Listed below are T cell receptor beta chains from one sample, sequenced in a study of CD8+ T cells in alopecia areata. Assay: immunoSEQ multiplex PCR; the TCRdb copy retains only in-frame clones and omits some. The sample carries 100,000 to 150,000 clones, approximately 38% recorded once. The sample taken for sequencing was CD4+ T cells sorted from blood. Receptors were obtained from a human donor with alopecia areata. CDR3s include the opening cysteine and the closing phenylalanine or tryptophan.

V gene	J gene	CDR3 protein
TRBV6-5	TRBJ2-5	CASSYSGNQETQYF
TRBV29-1	TRBJ2-2	CSVTPGQGVGELFF
TRBV5-4	TRBJ2-3	CASSLRLAGTDTQYF
TRBV29-1	TRBJ2-2	CSVRDRLNTGELFF
TRBV7-9	TRBJ2-7	CASSQSYTGHEQYF
TRBV6-6	TRBJ2-4	CASRGLAEGYF
TRBV29-1	TRBJ1-5	CSGGKIKPQHF
TRBV7-8	TRBJ2-3	CASSISGYSTDTQYF
TRBV14	TRBJ2-7	CASSLYEQYF
TRBV30	TRBJ1-2	CAWLGQNYGYTF
TRBV7-2	TRBJ1-2	CASSLGDSVRGYTF
TRBV30	TRBJ2-1	CACTLDGLDYNEQFF
TRBV30	TRBJ2-6	CAWSGTGLYSGANVLTF
TRBV7-2	TRBJ2-1	CASSSGALGEQFF
TRBV7-2	TRBJ2-7	CASSSGTVYEQYF
TRBV7-9	TRBJ2-4	CASSLEGGQGNIQYF
TRBV28	TRBJ2-7	CASSPRDLRRHEQYF
TRBV7-9	TRBJ1-2	CASSLEGGRRHGYTF
TRBV7-2	TRBJ2-5	CASSPPGAQETQYF
TRBV27	TRBJ2-3	CASRSLARDTQYF
TRBV29-1	TRBJ2-3	CSVGGTGRDTQYF
TRBV7-2	TRBJ2-5	CASSPGLAGVGQTQYF
TRBV29-1	TRBJ2-5	CSVFKREAFETQYF
TRBV11-2	TRBJ1-5	CASSQDQSRQPQHF
TRBV5-6	TRBJ1-2	CASRGRLYYGYTF
TRBV5-1	TRBJ2-5	CASSFGTSGRAVETQYF
TRBV7-8	TRBJ2-6	CASSHIGGTGANVLTF
TRBV6-6	TRBJ2-7	CASREGTTYEQYF
TRBV19	TRBJ1-2	CASSANDPSKGYGYTF
TRBV15	TRBJ2-7	CATSPWQAISYEQYF
TRBV29-1	TRBJ2-6	CSALRAGANVLTF
TRBV6-5	TRBJ2-3	CASKGTGGTDTQYF
TRBV29-1	TRBJ2-3	CSVAFLAGGSDTQYF
TRBV29-1	TRBJ2-2	CSVAKGTGELFF
TRBV2	TRBJ1-2	CASNRQGDGYTF
TRBV27	TRBJ2-5	CASSLSANRQETQYF
TRBV14	TRBJ1-1	CASSQGGSITEAFF
TRBV28	TRBJ2-3	CASSRTGTDTQYF
TRBV29-1	TRBJ2-1	CSAGGLAGGMDEQFF
TRBV29-1	TRBJ2-7	CSARGLGTGWRYEQYF
TRBV4-1	TRBJ2-6	CASSQEVDLLLSGANVLTF
TRBV5-1	TRBJ2-5	CASSLSSEETQYF
TRBV4-2	TRBJ1-5	CASSLDIGQPQHF
TRBV6-6	TRBJ2-7	CASSYQGQGYEQYF
TRBV5-1	TRBJ2-3	CASSWGLAGTSTDTQYF
TRBV29-1	TRBJ1-2	CSVDIGEGYTF
TRBV4-3	TRBJ1-4	CASSPGFGAGEKLFF
TRBV30	TRBJ2-3	CAWRMGGTDTQYF
TRBV28	TRBJ1-1	CASSLYSGINTEAFF
TRBV5-6	TRBJ1-2	CASSLAGLYGYTF
TRBV18	TRBJ1-5	CASSPHEPPPGHQPQHF
TRBV5-1	TRBJ2-7	CASSLDGAYEQYF
TRBV4-2	TRBJ2-7	CASSQDSPRTSGYEQYF
TRBV29-1	TRBJ2-7	CSVGAGGFRSSYEQYF
TRBV4-3	TRBJ1-2	CASSHPLSRDGYTF
TRBV29-1	TRBJ1-5	CSVQVVNQPQHF
TRBV27	TRBJ2-7	CASSLSTPKGEQYF
TRBV29-1	TRBJ2-3	CSVDSGGLGDTQYF
TRBV5-1	TRBJ2-2	CASSLDPRTGELFF